This TCR beta chain emerged from a study of cytomegalovirus exposure and HLA in healthy donors. Study-wide context: Findings of an earlier analysis included 90 million to 120 million unique TCR beta sequences from roughly 180 million T cells.

The PCR was carried out with 60 Vbeta primers and 13 Jbeta primers. Method: immunoSEQ multiplex PCR; TCRdb's copy keeps in-frame clones and lacks some. In total, the table holds 200,000 or so clones. Points from the study as a whole: A later analysis revealed that TCR association rates differed between HLA loci, peaking at DRB1 and bottoming out at HLA-C. By a later analysis, the bulk of CMV-associated TCR beta chains appeared HLA-restricted. In vitro checks showed that a few CMV-associated chains really do target CMV antigens.

For this clone: What it binds is not known.

Germline assignment: CDR1 LGHNA and CDR2 YSLEER. CDR3 length equals 16 residues. V shed 0 bases and J shed 7 bases, with 13 bases lying between them. The chain uses TRBV4-3 and TRBJ1-6, with D tentatively TRBD1 (5 bases). Sequences were obtained from PBMCs. The receptor was isolated from a boy aged 10-17 years in good health and CMV-seronegative. This CDR3 reads CASSQDAGKRNSPLHF. The DNA for the CDR3 is TGCGCCAGCAGCCAAGATGCAGGGAAAAGAAATTCACCCCTCCACTTT.